The clone carrying this T cell receptor (beta chain) has only a few counts. The sample belongs to a study of blood T cell repertoires in COVID-19. Study summary: Spain, Italy and the United States supplied samples that represented acute and convalescent COVID-19. In each case, the material was cDNA or gDNA derived from T cells, B-cell-depleted T cells, or PBMCs.

In the study's own analysis: Reference gene primers were amplified, and this amplification served to estimate nucleated cell counts. Sequenced by immunoSEQ multiplex PCR; TCRdb stores in-frame clones only, minus some. V and J calls and clone size come straight from that table; D and trimming were deduced from the DNA. The sample contains tens of thousands of clones, 75% to 90% of which appear only once. Germline assignment: CDR1 SGHVS and CDR2 FQNEAQ. Trimming took off 1 base at V and 8 bases at J, with 14 bases between the two ends. The CDR3 runs to 15 residues. The clonotype comes from a man aged 55 to 70 with active COVID-19. The material sequenced was peripheral blood. J is TRBJ1-4 and V is TRBV7-8; D may be TRBD1 (5 bases). The CDR3 loop is CASSLGAGNVEKLFF. The CDR3 bases are TGTGCCAGCAGCTTAGGTGCAGGGAACGTCGAAAAACTGTTTTTT. Complete variable domain (other parts from reference TRBV7-8 and TRBJ1-4): GAGVSQSPRYKVAKRGQDVALRCDPISGHVSLFWYQQALGQGPEFLTYFQNEAQLDKSGLPSDRFFAERPEGSVSTLKIQRTQQEDSAVYLCASSLGAGNVEKLFFGSGTQLSVL.